Presented here are 14 T cell receptor beta chains from one specimen sequenced in a study of identifying expanded T cells in peripheral blood. Sequencing used immunoSEQ multiplex PCR; TCRdb keeps in-frame clones, though not all of them. Seen here are 80,000 to 90,000 clones, approximately 83% observed once, and the top ten hold around 5.6%. Material: blood. All receptors derive from a person aged 18 to 70 in good health.

The chain carries TRBV11-2 and TRBJ2-7; 7 bases fit TRBD2. The CDR3 is 13 amino acids. The V gene end was trimmed by 4 bases and the J gene end by 6 bases; junction bases not matched to a gene: 6. From germline, CDR1 is SGHAT and CDR2 FQNNGV. The CDR3 is CASSSGLNAEQYF. The CDR3 bases are TGTGCCAGCAGCTCGGGACTAAACGCCGAGCAGTACTTC.

This rearrangement joins TRBV27 to TRBJ2-7, with D tentatively TRBD1 (5 bases). The germline V gene has CDR1 MNHEY and CDR2 SMNVEV (reference sequence). Trimming took off 5 bases at V and 2 bases at J, with 7 bases between the two ends. CDR3 length: 12 residues. The CDR3 spells CASSEDTYEQYF. Here the CDR3 DNA reads TGTGCCAGCAGTGAGGACACCTACGAGCAGTACTTC.

This clone was counted at least ten times. The junction departs from germline at one end; a sequencing error may be responsible. The CDR3 region has the DNA TGTGCCTGGAGTGTCGGACAGTGGACAACGAATGAAAAACTGTTTTTT. This gives the protein CAWSVGQWTTNEKLFF. J is TRBJ1-4 and V is TRBV30; D is possibly TRBD1 (6 bases). The CDR3 extends over 16 amino acids. Germline loops: CDR1 GTSNPN, CDR2 SVGIG (reference sequence).

The V gene is TRBV30, the J gene TRBJ1-2; 8 bases line up with TRBD1. V was clipped by 3 bases and J by 3 bases; unmatched bases: 12. The CDR3 runs to 16 residues. Germline CDR1 is GTSNPN and CDR2 is SVGIG (reference sequence). CDR3 in DNA: TGTGCCTGGAGAGGTCGACGGGGACAGGCATACTATGGCTACACCTTC. Protein: CAWRGRRGQAYYGYTF. The full variable domain, rest sourced from reference TRBV30 and TRBJ1-2, is SQTIHQWPATLVQPVGSPLSLECTVEGTSNPNLYWYRQAAGRGLQLLFYSVGIGQISSEVPQNLSASRPQDRQFILSSKKLLLSDSGFYLCAWRGRRGQAYYGYTFGSGTRLTVV.

The rearrangement links TRBV5-4 to TRBJ1-2; a possible D gene is TRBD1 (5 bases). Germline lookup yields CDR1 SGHNT and CDR2 YYREEE (reference sequence). Trimming took 0 bases from V and 8 from J, leaving 20 bases between them. The CDR3 has 16 amino acids. The DNA of the CDR3 is TGTGCCAGCAGCTTGGGGATGGGGACGGACGTCGGAGGCTACACCTTC. Amino acids: CASSLGMGTDVGGYTF.

The chain has TRBV6-5 and TRBJ2-6; tentatively, D is TRBD1 or TRBD2 (6 bases each). This CDR3 contains 13 residues. In germline, CDR1 is MNHEY, CDR2 SVGAGI. Trimming stripped 2 bases from V and 10 bases from J, with 9 bases between. CDR3 sequence (DNA): TGTGCCAGCAGTTACGGAGGGGGAAACGTCCTGACTTTC. Translated, it gives CASSYGGGNVLTF.

The chain has TRBV11-3 and TRBJ1-2, with 7 nucleotides matching TRBD1. The CDR3 is 12 residues long. CDR1 and CDR2 from the germline V gene are SGHNT and YENEEA. With 7 bases clipped from V and 7 bases from J, the junction kept 6 bases outside the gene matches. The CDR3 region is CASTYRGGGYTF. CDR3 in DNA: TGTGCCAGCACTTACAGGGGCGGTGGCTACACCTTC.

The chain links TRBV5-4 to TRBJ2-5; 7 nucleotides align to TRBD2. CDR1 and CDR2 (germline): SGHNT, YYREEE (reference sequence). The CDR3 covers 14 residues. With 3 bases clipped from V and 2 bases from J, the junction kept 4 bases outside the gene matches. As DNA, the CDR3 is TGTGCCAGCAGCTCCAGCGGGGATCAAGAGACCCAGTACTTC. Translation: CASSSSGDQETQYF.

This sequence joins TRBV18 and TRBJ1-1; D call uncertain. The CDR3 has 15 residues. V lost 1 base, J lost 4 bases, and 13 bases lay in between. Germline CDR1 and CDR2: KGHSH and LQKENI. CDR3 nucleotides: TGTGCCAGCTCACCACTGGCAGCCCGGAGCACTGAAGCTTTCTTT. It specifies CASSPLAARSTEAFF. Combining the CDR3 with reference TRBV18 and TRBJ1-1 gives the whole variable domain NAGVMQNPRHLVRRRGQEARLRCSPMKGHSHVYWYRQLPEEGLKFMVYLQKENIIDESGMPKERFSAEFPKEGPSILRIQQVVRGDSAAYFCASSPLAARSTEAFFGQGTRLTVV.

The chain combines TRBV28 with TRBJ1-2; D remains ambiguous. Deletions cut 2 bases from V and 0 bases from J, with 13 bases between. This CDR3 is 16 amino acids long. The V gene's germline CDR1 is MDHEN and CDR2 SYDVKM. In DNA, the CDR3 is TGTGCCAGCAGTTTACCGGGGTCGTTGGCTAACTATGGCTACACCTTC. Protein product: CASSLPGSLANYGYTF.

The chain employs TRBV9 and TRBJ2-5; D unresolved. Trimming left V 0 bases short and J 1 base short, with 4 bases between. The V gene's germline CDR1 is SGDLS and CDR2 YYNGEE. This CDR3 region has 13 residues. Here the CDR3 reads CASSVAIQETQYF. CDR3 sequence (DNA): TGTGCCAGCAGCGTAGCAATCCAAGAGACCCAGTACTTC.

The chain employs TRBV4-1 and TRBJ2-7; D gene unclear. The CDR3 spans 18 residues. The V and J ends lost 0 bases and 0 bases respectively, with 18 bases between them. Germline-derived CDR1 and CDR2 are MGHRA and YSYEKL. CDR3: CASSQETGELKNSYEQYF. In nucleotides, the CDR3 is TGCGCCAGCAGCCAAGAAACTGGGGAACTAAAAAACTCCTACGAGCAGTACTTC.

This clone was seen once. The rearrangement links TRBV5-4 to TRBJ2-7, with no clear D. This CDR3 is 15 amino acids long. Trimming left V 0 bases short and J 0 bases short, with 10 bases between. Germline V gene lookup returns CDR1 SGHNT and CDR2 YYREEE (reference sequence). CDR3 amino acids: CASSLDLGSSYEQYF. The CDR3 DNA is TGTGCCAGCAGCTTGGACCTGGGTTCCTCCTACGAGCAGTACTTC.

This clone was picked up a small number of times. In DNA form, the CDR3 reads TGTGCCAGCGGCCAGGACAGGGCCCGCTACGAGCAGTACTTC. Residues: CASGQDRARYEQYF. The genes are TRBV6-5 and TRBJ2-7; 8 positions agree with TRBD1. After removal of 8 bases from V and 3 bases from J, the junction contained 9 bases not matched to a gene. The CDR3 has 14 amino acids. Per the germline V gene, CDR1 is MNHEY and CDR2 is SVGAGI.